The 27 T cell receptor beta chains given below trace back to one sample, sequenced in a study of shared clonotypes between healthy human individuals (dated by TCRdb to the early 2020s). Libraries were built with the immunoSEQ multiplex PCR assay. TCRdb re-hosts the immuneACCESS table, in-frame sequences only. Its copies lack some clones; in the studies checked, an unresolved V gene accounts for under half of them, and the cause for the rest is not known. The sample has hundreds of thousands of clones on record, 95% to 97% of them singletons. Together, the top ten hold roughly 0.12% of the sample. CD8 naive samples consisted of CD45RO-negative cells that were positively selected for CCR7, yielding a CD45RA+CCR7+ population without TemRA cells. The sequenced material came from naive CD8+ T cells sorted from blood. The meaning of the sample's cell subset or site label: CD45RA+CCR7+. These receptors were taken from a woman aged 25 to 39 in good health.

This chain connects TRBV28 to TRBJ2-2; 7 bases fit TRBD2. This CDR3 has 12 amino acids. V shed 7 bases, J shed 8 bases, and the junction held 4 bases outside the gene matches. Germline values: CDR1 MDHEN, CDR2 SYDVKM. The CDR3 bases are TGTGCCAGCAAACCGGGGGGTGGGGAGCTGTTTTTT. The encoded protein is CASKPGGGELFF.

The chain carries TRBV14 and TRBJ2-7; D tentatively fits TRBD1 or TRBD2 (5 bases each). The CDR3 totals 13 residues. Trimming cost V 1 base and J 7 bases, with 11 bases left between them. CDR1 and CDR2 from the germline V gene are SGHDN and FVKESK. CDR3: CASSQASGQEQYF. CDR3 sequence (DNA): TGTGCCAGCAGCCAAGCGAGCGGACAAGAGCAGTACTTC.

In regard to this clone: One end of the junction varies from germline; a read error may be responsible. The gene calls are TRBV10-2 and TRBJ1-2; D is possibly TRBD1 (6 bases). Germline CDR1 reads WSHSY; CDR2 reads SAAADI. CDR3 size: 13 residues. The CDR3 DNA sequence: TGCGCCAGCATTGAGACAGGATTGTATGGCTACACCTTC. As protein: CASIETGLYGYTF.

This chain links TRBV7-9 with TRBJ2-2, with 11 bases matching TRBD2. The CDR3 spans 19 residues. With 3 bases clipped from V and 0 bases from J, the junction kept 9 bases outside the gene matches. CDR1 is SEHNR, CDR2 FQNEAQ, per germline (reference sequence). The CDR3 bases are TGTGCCAGCAGCTTCCCCACTAGCGGGAGTGCCTCGAACACCGGGGAGCTGTTTTTT. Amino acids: CASSFPTSGSASNTGELFF.

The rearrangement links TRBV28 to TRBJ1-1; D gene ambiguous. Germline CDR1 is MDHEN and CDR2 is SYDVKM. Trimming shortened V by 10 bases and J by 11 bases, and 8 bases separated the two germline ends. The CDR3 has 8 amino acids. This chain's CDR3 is CATQKAFF. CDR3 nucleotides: TGTGCCACCCAAAAGGCTTTCTTT.

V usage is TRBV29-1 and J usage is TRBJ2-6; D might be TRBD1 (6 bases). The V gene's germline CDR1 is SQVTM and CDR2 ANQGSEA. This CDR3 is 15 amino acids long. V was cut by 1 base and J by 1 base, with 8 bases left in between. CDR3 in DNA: TGCAGCGTTGAAGGGACAGCGTCTGGGGCCAACGTCCTGACTTTC. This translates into CSVEGTASGANVLTF.

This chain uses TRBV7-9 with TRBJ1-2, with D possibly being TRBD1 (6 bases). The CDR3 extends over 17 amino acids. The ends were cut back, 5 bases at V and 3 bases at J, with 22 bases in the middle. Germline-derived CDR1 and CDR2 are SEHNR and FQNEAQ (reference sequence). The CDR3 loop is CASSENYTGRKDYGYTF. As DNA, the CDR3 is TGTGCCAGCAGCGAAAATTATACAGGGAGGAAAGACTATGGCTACACCTTC.

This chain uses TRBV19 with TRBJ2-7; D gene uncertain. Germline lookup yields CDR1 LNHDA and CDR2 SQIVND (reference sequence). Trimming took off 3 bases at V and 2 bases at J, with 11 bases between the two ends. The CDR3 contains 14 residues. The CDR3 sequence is CASSILGSPYEQYF. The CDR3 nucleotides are TGTGCCAGTAGTATTCTGGGCAGCCCCTACGAGCAGTACTTC.

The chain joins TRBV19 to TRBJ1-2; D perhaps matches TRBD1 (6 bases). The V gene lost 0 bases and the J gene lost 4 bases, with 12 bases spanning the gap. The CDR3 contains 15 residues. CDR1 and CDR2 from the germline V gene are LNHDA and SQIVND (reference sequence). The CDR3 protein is CASSIEGASIYGYTF. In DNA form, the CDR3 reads TGTGCCAGTAGTATAGAGGGGGCCTCGATCTATGGCTACACCTTC.

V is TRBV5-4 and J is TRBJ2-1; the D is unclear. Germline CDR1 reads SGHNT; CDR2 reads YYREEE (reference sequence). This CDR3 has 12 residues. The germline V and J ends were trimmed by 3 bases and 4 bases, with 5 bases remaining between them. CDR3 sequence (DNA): TGTGCCAGCAGCTCAGGATACAATGAGCAGTTCTTC. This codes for CASSSGYNEQFF.

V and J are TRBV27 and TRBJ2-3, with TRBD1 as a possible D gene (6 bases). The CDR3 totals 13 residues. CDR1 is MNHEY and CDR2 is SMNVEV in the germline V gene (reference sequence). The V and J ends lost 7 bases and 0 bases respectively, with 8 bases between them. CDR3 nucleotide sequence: TGTGCCAGCAAGGGGGAAAGCACAGATACGCAGTATTTT. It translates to CASKGESTDTQYF.

The CDR3 region is CASSHTDSPGPYEQYF. CDR3 DNA sequence: TGTGCCAGCAGCCATACAGACAGCCCGGGTCCCTACGAGCAGTACTTC. The chain is built from TRBV11-2 and TRBJ2-7; tentatively, D is TRBD1 (5 bases). Germline CDR1 is SGHAT and CDR2 is FQNNGV. CDR3 length equals 16 residues. Trimming removed 5 bases from V and 2 bases from J, with 19 bases in between.

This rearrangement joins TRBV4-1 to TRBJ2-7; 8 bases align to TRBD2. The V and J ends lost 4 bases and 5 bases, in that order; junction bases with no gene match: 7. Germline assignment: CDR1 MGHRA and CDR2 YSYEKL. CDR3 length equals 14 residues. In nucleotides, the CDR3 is TGCGCCAGCAGCCCGACTAGCGAGATCAACGAGCAGTACTTC. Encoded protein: CASSPTSEINEQYF.

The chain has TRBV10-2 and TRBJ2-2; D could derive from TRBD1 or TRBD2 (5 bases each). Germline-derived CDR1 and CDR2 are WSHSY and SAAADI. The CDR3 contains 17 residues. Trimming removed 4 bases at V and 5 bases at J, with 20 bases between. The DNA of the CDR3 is TGCGCCAGCAGTGGTGGGACGGAAGCTAACCCGACCGGGGAGCTGTTTTTT. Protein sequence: CASSGGTEANPTGELFF.

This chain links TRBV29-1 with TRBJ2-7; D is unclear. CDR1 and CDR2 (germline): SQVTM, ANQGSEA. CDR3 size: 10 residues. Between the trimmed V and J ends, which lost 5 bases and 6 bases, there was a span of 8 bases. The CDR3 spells CSVQGIEQYF. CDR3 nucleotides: TGCAGCGTTCAAGGGATCGAGCAGTACTTC.

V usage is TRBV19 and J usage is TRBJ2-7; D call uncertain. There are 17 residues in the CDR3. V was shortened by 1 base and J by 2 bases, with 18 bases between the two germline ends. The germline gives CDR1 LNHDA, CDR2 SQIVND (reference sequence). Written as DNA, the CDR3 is TGTGCCAGTAGTATAGGGGCAGCTAATACAAAAGCCTACGAGCAGTACTTC. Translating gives CASSIGAANTKAYEQYF.

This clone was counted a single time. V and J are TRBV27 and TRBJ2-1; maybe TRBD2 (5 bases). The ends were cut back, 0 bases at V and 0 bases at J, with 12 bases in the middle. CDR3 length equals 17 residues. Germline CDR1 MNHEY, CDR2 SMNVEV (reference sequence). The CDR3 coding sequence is TGTGCCAGCAGTTTATCGAGGGTACTCCGCTCCTACAATGAGCAGTTCTTC. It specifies CASSLSRVLRSYNEQFF.

The CDR3 protein is CASSSSGRGDYEQYF. The CDR3 DNA follows: TGTGCCAGCAGCTCCTCCGGGAGGGGAGACTACGAGCAGTACTTC. This chain links TRBV13 with TRBJ2-7; 8 bases align to TRBD2. V was clipped by 4 bases and J by 3 bases; unmatched bases: 8. Germline V gives CDR1 PRHDT, CDR2 FYEKMQ (reference sequence). The CDR3 extends over 15 amino acids.

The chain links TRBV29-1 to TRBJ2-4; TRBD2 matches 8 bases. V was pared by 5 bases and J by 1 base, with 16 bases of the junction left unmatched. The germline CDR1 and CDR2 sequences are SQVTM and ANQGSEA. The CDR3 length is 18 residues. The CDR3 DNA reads TGCAGCGTTCTTTTGGGGCCCCGGGGGGGAGAGGCCAAAAACATTCAGTACTTC. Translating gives CSVLLGPRGGEAKNIQYF.

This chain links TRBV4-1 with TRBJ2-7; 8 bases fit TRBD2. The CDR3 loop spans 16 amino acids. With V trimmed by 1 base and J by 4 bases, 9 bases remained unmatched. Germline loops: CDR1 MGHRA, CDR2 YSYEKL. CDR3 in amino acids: CASSQVETASGYEQYF. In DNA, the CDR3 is TGCGCCAGCAGCCAAGTGGAAACGGCTAGCGGGTACGAGCAGTACTTC.

CDR3 residues: CASGPSLTNEQFF. The CDR3 DNA reads as TGTGCTAGTGGTCCCAGCCTAACCAATGAGCAGTTCTTC. The gene calls are TRBV12-5 and TRBJ2-1; D is uncertain. This CDR3 has 13 amino acids. Looked up from germline, CDR1 is LGHNT and CDR2 is FRNRAP. V was pared by 5 bases and J by 6 bases, with 11 bases between. The variable domain in full, completed from reference TRBV12-5 and TRBJ2-1, reads DARVTQTPRHKVTEMGQEVTMRCQPILGHNTVFWYRQTMMQGLELLAYFRNRAPLDDSGMPKDRFSAEMPDATLATLKIQPSEPRDSAVYFCASGPSLTNEQFFGPGTRLTVL.

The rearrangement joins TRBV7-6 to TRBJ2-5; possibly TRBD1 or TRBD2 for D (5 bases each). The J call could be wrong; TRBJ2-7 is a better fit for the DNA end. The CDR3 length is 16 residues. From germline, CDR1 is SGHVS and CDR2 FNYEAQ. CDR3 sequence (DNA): TGTGCCAGCAGCTTAGCACACGGGGCAACGGCGTACGAGCAGTACTTC. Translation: CASSLAHGATAYEQYF.

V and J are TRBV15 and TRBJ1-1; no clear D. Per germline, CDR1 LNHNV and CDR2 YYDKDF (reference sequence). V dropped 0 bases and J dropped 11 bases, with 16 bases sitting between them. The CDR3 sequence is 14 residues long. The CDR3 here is CATSRDRTLRDAFF. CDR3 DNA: TGTGCCACCAGCAGAGACAGGACCTTACGTGATGCTTTCTTT.

In DNA form, the CDR3 reads TGTGCCAGCAGCTTGCCAGGACAGAATGAAGCTTTCTTT. Translated: CASSLPGQNEAFF. This rearrangement joins TRBV5-4 to TRBJ1-1; tentative D call: TRBD1 (6 bases). CDR3 length: 13 amino acids. V lost 1 base and J lost 7, with 11 bases in between. The V gene's germline CDR1 is SGHNT and CDR2 YYREEE (reference sequence).

The CDR3 DNA is TGCGCCAGCAGTGAGCGCCCGGGCTATGGCTACACCTTC. Amino acid sequence: CASSERPGYGYTF. The chain employs TRBV10-1 and TRBJ1-2; D not certain. Trimming shortened V by 2 bases and J by 4 bases, and 8 bases separated the two germline ends. CDR1 is WNHNN and CDR2 is SYGVQD in the germline V gene (reference sequence). The CDR3 has 13 residues.

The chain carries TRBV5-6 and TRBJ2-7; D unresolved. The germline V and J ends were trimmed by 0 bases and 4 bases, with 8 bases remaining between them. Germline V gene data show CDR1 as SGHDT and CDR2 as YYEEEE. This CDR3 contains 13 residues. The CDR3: CASSLAGPYEQYF. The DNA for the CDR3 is TGTGCCAGCAGCTTGGCCGGGCCGTACGAGCAGTACTTC.

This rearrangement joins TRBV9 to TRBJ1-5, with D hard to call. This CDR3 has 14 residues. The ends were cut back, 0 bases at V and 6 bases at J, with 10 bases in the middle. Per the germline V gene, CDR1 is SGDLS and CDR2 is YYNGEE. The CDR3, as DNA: TGTGCCAGCAGCGTAGGGGCAGGCCCTCAGCCCCAGCATTTT. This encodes CASSVGAGPQPQHF.